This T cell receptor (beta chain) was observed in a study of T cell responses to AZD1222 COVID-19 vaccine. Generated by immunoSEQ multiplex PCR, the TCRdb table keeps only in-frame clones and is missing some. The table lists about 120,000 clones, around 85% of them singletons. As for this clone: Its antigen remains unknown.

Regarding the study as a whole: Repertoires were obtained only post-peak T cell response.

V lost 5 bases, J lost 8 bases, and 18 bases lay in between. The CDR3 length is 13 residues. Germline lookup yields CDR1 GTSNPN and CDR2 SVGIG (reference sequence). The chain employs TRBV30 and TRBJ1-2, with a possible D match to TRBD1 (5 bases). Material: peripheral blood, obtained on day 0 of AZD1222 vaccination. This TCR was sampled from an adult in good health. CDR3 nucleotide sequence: TGTGCCTGGCATCGGGACCGCCCGACCGGCTACACCTTC. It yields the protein CAWHRDRPTGYTF.